The 15 T cell receptor beta chains in this list originate from one sample, sequenced in a study of OX40 agonist ivuxolimab in advanced cancers. Generated by immunoSEQ multiplex PCR, the TCRdb table keeps only in-frame clones and is missing some. Of roughly 68,000 clones in the sample, 80% to 90% are singletons; the top ten hold approximately 1.5%. The sample was CD4+ or CD8+ T cells sorted from blood, taken in a trial of the OX40 agonist ivuxolimab. These receptor sequences come from an adult with an advanced solid tumor such as melanoma, head and neck, liver or kidney cancer.

The chain joins TRBV19 to TRBJ1-2; maybe TRBD1 (5 bases). V was clipped by 5 bases and J by 2 bases, with 15 bases between them. The V gene's germline CDR1 is LNHDA and CDR2 SQIVND (reference sequence). The CDR3 covers 15 residues. CDR3 sequence reads: CASSLRWGDNYGYTF. CDR3 bases: TGTGCCAGTAGTCTTCGGTGGGGGGACAACTATGGCTACACCTTC.

The chain joins TRBV7-5 to TRBJ2-3; the listed D gene, TRBD2, was not tested against the DNA. TRBV7-5 corresponds to a pseudogene. This CDR3 spans 18 amino acids. The CDR3 nucleotides are TGTGCCAGAAGCCCCCGGGGAAGCGGGAGGGCCATCGCAGATACGCAGTATTTT. Its translation: CARSPRGSGRAIADTQYF.

The V and J genes are TRBV6-5 and TRBJ2-1; 13 bases are a match to TRBD2. The V gene end was trimmed by 4 bases and the J gene end by 10 bases; junction bases not matched to a gene: 10. CDR1 is MNHEY and CDR2 is SVGAGI in the germline V gene. This CDR3 contains 16 residues. Written as DNA, the CDR3 is TGTGCCAGCAGTTTTACAACGGGACTAGCGGGACCGGAGCAGTTCTTC. Its translation: CASSFTTGLAGPEQFF.

V is TRBV29-1 and J is TRBJ2-3, with D possibly TRBD2 on 5 matching bases. V lost 6 bases, J lost 6 bases, and 13 bases lay in between. Per the germline V gene, CDR1 is SQVTM and CDR2 is ANQGSEA. The CDR3 has 12 amino acids. This CDR3 is CSVDGVGDTQYF. CDR3 nucleotide sequence: TGCAGCGTGGACGGGGTTGGTGATACGCAGTATTTT.

The chain links TRBV5-1 to TRBJ2-7; no firm D call. From germline, CDR1 is SGHRS and CDR2 YFSETQ. The CDR3 is 13 amino acids. V dropped 2 bases and J dropped 1 base, with 7 bases sitting between them. The CDR3 nucleotides read TGCGCCAGCAGCTTAGACATTTCCTACGAGCAGTACTTC. Translation: CASSLDISYEQYF.

The V gene is TRBV11-3, the J gene TRBJ2-5; 9 nucleotides line up with TRBD1. Germline lookup yields CDR1 SGHNT and CDR2 YENEEA. The CDR3 totals 14 residues. The V and J ends lost 5 bases and 4 bases, in that order; junction bases with no gene match: 5. CDR3 region: CASSPGTGRETQYF. CDR3 in DNA: TGTGCCAGCAGCCCCGGGACAGGGAGAGAGACCCAGTACTTC. Looking up the rest from reference TRBV11-3 and TRBJ2-5 gives the full variable domain: EAGVVQSPRYKIIEKKQPVAFWCNPISGHNTLYWYLQNLGQGPELLIRYENEEAVDDSQLPKDRFSAERLKGVDSTLKIQPAELGDSAVYLCASSPGTGRETQYFGPGTRLLVL.

This chain uses TRBV28 with TRBJ2-2; D not resolved. CDR1 and CDR2 from the germline V gene are MDHEN and SYDVKM. The germline V and J ends were trimmed by 5 bases and 5 bases, with 6 bases remaining between them. The CDR3 has 12 residues. The CDR3 region has the DNA TGTGCCAGCAGTATGAGTACCGGGGAGCTGTTTTTT. It encodes CASSMSTGELFF.

The V gene is TRBV7-8, the J gene TRBJ1-5; D is unclear. This CDR3 has 16 amino acids. The V gene's germline CDR1 is SGHVS and CDR2 FQNEAQ. Trimming removed 2 bases from V and 7 bases from J, with 18 bases in between. The CDR3: CASSLFEGELRQPQHF. Written as DNA, the CDR3 is TGTGCCAGCAGCTTATTTGAGGGCGAACTTCGGCAGCCCCAGCATTTT.

At least ten counts were recorded for this clone. The genes are TRBV27 and TRBJ1-5, with D hard to call. CDR1 and CDR2 from the germline V gene are MNHEY and SMNVEV (reference sequence). The CDR3 is 14 residues long. Trimming left V 5 bases short and J 9 bases short, with 17 bases between. The CDR3 nucleotides read TGTGCCAGCAGTCCGACGGTAGCATGGAGGCCCCAGCATTTT. Amino acid sequence: CASSPTVAWRPQHF.

This clone came up many times. The V and J genes are TRBV18 and TRBJ2-1; 7 nucleotides line up with TRBD1. Trimming took 6 bases from V and 7 from J; bases not matched to a gene: 9. CDR3 length: 14 amino acids. CDR1 KGHSH and CDR2 LQKENI come from the germline V gene. The CDR3 sequence is CASSPSGGKNEQFF. In DNA form, the CDR3 reads TGTGCCAGCTCTCCGTCAGGGGGAAAAAATGAGCAGTTCTTC.

This clone was seen a few times. This sequence joins TRBV7-9 and TRBJ1-5; 12 bases are shared with TRBD1. Trimming took 0 bases from V and 6 from J; bases not matched to a gene: 6. Germline CDR1 reads SEHNR; CDR2 reads FQNEAQ (reference sequence). This CDR3 is 17 amino acids long. The CDR3 DNA reads as TGTGCCAGCAGCTTAGCGGGGACAGGGGGCTCGGGTCAGCCCCAGCATTTT. This encodes CASSLAGTGGSGQPQHF.

The chain joins TRBV28 to TRBJ2-5; 7 bases map to TRBD1. The CDR3 has 15 amino acids. CDR1 and CDR2 (germline): MDHEN, SYDVKM. The ends lost 6 bases at V and 4 bases at J; junction bases unmatched: 11. CDR3 nucleotides: TGTGCCAGCAGCCCCCCTACAGGGGACGGAGAGACCCAGTACTTC. Translated, it gives CASSPPTGDGETQYF.

This chain uses TRBV5-6 with TRBJ2-1; 12 nucleotides agree with TRBD1. This CDR3 is 15 amino acids long. From germline, CDR1 is SGHDT and CDR2 YYEEEE. Trimming cost V 2 bases and J 9 bases; bases outside gene matches: 6. CDR3 residues: CASSFPGTGGSEQFF. The DNA of the CDR3 is TGTGCCAGCAGCTTCCCCGGGACAGGGGGCAGTGAGCAGTTCTTC.

The V and J genes are TRBV5-8 and TRBJ1-5; D gene unclear. Germline CDR1 SGHTS, CDR2 YDEGEE. The V gene lost 3 bases and the J gene lost 7 bases, with 8 bases spanning the gap. The CDR3 totals 12 residues. The CDR3 is CASSSFIQPQHF. The CDR3 DNA reads as TGTGCCAGCAGCTCCTTCATCCAGCCCCAGCATTTT.

This sequence joins TRBV5-5 and TRBJ1-3; D call uncertain. CDR1 and CDR2 from the germline V gene are SGHKS and YYEKEE (reference sequence). Trimming pared 0 bases from V and 2 bases from J, leaving 9 bases between. CDR3 size: 15 residues. CDR3 protein: CASSLEGRTGNTIYF. CDR3 nucleotide sequence: TGTGCCAGCAGCTTGGAAGGCAGAACTGGAAACACCATATATTTT.